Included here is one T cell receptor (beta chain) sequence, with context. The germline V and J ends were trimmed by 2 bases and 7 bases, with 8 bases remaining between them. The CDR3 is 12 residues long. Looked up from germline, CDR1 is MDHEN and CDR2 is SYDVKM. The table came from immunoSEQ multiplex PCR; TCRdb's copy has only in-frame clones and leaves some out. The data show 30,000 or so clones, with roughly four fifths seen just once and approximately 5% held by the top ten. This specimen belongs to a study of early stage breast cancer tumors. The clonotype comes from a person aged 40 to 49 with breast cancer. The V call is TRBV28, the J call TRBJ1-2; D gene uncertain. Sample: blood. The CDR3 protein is CASSLVSGGYTF. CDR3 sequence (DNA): TGTGCCAGCAGTTTAGTGAGTGGTGGCTACACCTTC.